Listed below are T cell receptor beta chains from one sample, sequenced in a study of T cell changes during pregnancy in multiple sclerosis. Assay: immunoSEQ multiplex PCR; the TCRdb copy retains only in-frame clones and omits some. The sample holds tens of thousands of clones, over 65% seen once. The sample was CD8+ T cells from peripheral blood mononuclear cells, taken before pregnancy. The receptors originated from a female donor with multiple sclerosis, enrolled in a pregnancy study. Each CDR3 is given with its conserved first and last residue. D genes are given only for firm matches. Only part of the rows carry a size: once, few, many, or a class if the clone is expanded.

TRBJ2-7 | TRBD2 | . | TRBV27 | CASSSSSGSPYEQYF | TGTGCCAGCAGTTCATCTAGCGGGAGCCCCTACGAGCAGTACTTC
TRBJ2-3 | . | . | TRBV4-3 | CASSQDREGVADTQYF | TGCGCCAGCAGCCAAGACCGAGAGGGAGTAGCAGATACGCAGTATTTT
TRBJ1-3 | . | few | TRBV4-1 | CASSQTGEGNTIYF | TGCGCCAGCAGCCAAACGGGTGAGGGAAACACCATATATTTT
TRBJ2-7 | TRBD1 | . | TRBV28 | CASSLVDRGFYEQYF | TGTGCCAGCAGTTTAGTGGACAGGGGCTTCTACGAGCAGTACTTC
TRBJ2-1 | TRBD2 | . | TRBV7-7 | CASSPTSGRAYNEQFF | TGTGCTAGCAGCCCGACTAGCGGGAGGGCCTACAATGAGCAGTTCTTC
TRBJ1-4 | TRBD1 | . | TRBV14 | CASSLDKRTGHWEKLFF | TGTGCCAGCAGCCTTGATAAACGGACAGGGCACTGGGAAAAACTGTTTTTT
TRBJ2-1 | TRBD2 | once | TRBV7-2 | CASSLVAGGPNEQFF | TGTGCCAGCAGCTTAGTAGCGGGAGGGCCCAATGAGCAGTTCTTC
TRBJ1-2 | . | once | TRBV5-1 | CASSSTLWGGDYGYTF | TGCGCCAGCAGCTCGACCCTTTGGGGGGGAGACTATGGCTACACCTTC
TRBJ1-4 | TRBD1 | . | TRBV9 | CASSVVDPGQGGEKLFF | TGTGCCAGCAGCGTAGTCGATCCGGGACAGGGGGGTGAAAAACTGTTTTTT
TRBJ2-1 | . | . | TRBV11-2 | CASSPYYTGSSYNEQFF | TGTGCCAGCAGCCCGTACTATACTGGAAGCTCCTACAATGAGCAGTTCTTC
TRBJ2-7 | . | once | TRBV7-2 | CASSYGTHYEQYF | TGTGCCAGCAGCTACGGGACTCACTACGAGCAGTACTTC
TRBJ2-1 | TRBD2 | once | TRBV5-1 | CASSSGTSVYNEQFF | TGCGCCAGCAGCTCTGGGACTAGCGTTTACAATGAGCAGTTCTTC
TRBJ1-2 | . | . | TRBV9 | CASSMTWDGYTF | TGTGCCAGCAGCATGACATGGGATGGCTACACCTTC
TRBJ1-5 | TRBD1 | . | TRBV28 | CASTLEGRDSTLSNQPQHF | TGTGCCAGCACCTTAGAGGGTAGGGACAGCACCCTTAGCAATCAGCCCCAGCATTTT
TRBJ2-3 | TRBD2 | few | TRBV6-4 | CASSELAGADTQYF | TGTGCCAGCAGTGAGCTAGCGGGAGCAGATACGCAGTATTTT
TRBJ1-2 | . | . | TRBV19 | CASTSNADLDGYTF | TGTGCCAGTACCTCTAACGCGGATTTAGATGGCTACACCTTC
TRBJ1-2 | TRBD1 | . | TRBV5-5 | CASSLWMKGAGFANYGYTF | TGTGCCAGCAGCTTGTGGATGAAGGGGGCAGGGTTTGCTAACTATGGCTACACCTTC
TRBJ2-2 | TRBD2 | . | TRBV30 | CAWRYITGSGLAGSFPLTGELFF | TGTGCCTGGAGGTATATCACCGGCTCGGGACTAGCGGGCTCGTTCCCACTAACCGGGGAGCTGTTTTTT
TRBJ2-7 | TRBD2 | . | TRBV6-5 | CASSYSSGATYEQYF | TGTGCCAGCAGTTACTCCAGCGGGGCTACCTACGAGCAGTACTTC
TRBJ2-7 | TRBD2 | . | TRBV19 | CASSQGLAGAWEQYF | TGTGCCAGTAGTCAGGGACTAGCGGGAGCGTGGGAGCAGTACTTC
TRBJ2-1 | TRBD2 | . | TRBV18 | CASSPGLESYNEQFF | TGTGCCAGCTCACCGGGACTAGAGTCCTACAATGAGCAGTTCTTC
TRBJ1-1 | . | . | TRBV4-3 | CASSQERRPNTEAFF | TGCGCCAGCAGCCAAGAGCGGCGGCCGAACACTGAAGCTTTCTTT
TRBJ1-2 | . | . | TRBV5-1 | CASTTGGLNGYTF | TGCGCCAGCACCACGGGAGGGTTAAATGGCTACACCTTC
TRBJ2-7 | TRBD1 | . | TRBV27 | CASSLSVGDRNYEQYF | TGTGCCAGCAGTTTATCAGTAGGGGACAGAAACTACGAGCAGTACTTC
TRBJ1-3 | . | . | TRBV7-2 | CASSSGDRRSKGNTIYF | TGTGCCAGCAGCTCCGGGGATAGAAGGAGCAAAGGGAACACCATATATTTT
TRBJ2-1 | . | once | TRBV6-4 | CASSDSASEVYEQFF | TGTGCCAGCAGTGACTCGGCTAGCGAGGTCTATGAGCAGTTCTTC
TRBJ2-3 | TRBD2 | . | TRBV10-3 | CAIGKLAEGTDTQYF | TGTGCCATCGGAAAGCTAGCGGAGGGCACAGATACGCAGTATTTT
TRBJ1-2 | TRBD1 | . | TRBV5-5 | CASSFSPGTVIGYTF | TGTGCCAGCAGCTTTAGCCCCGGGACAGTTATTGGCTACACCTTC
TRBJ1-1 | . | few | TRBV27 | CASSLGENTEAFF | TGTGCCAGCAGTTTGGGCGAGAACACTGAAGCTTTCTTT
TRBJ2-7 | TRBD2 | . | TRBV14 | CATSSGRADEQYF | TGTGCCACCTCTAGCGGGAGGGCTGACGAGCAGTACTTC
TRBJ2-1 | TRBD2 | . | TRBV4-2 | CASSQDPSLPLGLAGSYNEQFF | TGTGCCAGCAGCCAAGATCCATCCCTCCCGCTTGGACTAGCGGGGTCCTACAATGAGCAGTTCTTC
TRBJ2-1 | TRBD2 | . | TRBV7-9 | CASSPSDTAGGDEQFF | TGTGCCAGCAGCCCCTCGGACACAGCGGGAGGCGATGAGCAGTTCTTC
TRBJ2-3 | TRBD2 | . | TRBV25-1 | CASSAGLAGGTDTQYF | TGTGCCAGCAGTGCGGGGCTAGCGGGAGGAACAGATACGCAGTATTTT
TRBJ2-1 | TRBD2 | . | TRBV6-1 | CASFGLAEGEQFF | TGTGCCAGCTTCGGGCTAGCGGAGGGTGAGCAGTTCTTC
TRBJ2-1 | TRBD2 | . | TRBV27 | CASSPGRLAGKNEQFF | TGTGCCAGCAGTCCGGGGCGACTAGCGGGAAAGAATGAGCAGTTCTTC
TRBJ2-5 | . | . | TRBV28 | CASSLGGQETQYF | TGTGCCAGCAGTTTGGGGGGACAAGAGACCCAGTACTTC
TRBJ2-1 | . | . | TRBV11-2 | CASSFGLDNEQFF | TGTGCCAGCAGCTTTGGACTGGACAATGAGCAGTTCTTC
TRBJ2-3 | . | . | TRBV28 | CASRQTDTQYF | TGTGCCAGCAGACAGACAGATACGCAGTATTTT
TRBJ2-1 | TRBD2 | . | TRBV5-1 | CASSLGTSGSYEQFF | TGCGCCAGCAGCTTAGGGACTAGCGGGAGCTATGAGCAGTTCTTC
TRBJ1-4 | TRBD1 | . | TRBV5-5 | CASSAPGTGDKLFF | TGTGCCAGCAGCGCACCCGGGACAGGGGACAAACTGTTTTTT
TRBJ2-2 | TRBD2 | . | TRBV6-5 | CASSSPGLGSAGELFF | TGTGCCAGCAGTTCTCCGGGACTAGGGAGTGCCGGGGAGCTGTTTTTT
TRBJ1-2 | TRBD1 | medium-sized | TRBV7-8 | CASSPDRGGSNYGYTF | TGTGCCAGCAGCCCGGACAGGGGGGGCTCTAACTATGGCTACACCTTC
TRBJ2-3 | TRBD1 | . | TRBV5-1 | CASTRQGLRTDTQYF | TGCGCCAGCACCCGACAGGGATTGCGCACAGATACGCAGTATTTT
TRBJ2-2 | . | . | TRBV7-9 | CASSILSGELFF | TGTGCCAGCAGTATCCTTTCCGGGGAGCTGTTTTTT
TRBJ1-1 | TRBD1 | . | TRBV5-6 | CASSFRTGFPEAFF | TGTGCCAGCAGCTTCCGGACAGGGTTCCCTGAAGCTTTCTTT
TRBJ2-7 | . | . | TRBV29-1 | CSVELVDMGYEQYF | TGCAGCGTTGAGCTCGTGGACATGGGCTACGAGCAGTACTTC
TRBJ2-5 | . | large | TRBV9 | CASSAGDWTEEETQYF | TGTGCCAGCAGCGCAGGGGATTGGACAGAAGAAGAGACCCAGTACTTC
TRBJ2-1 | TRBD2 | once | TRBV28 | CASSGGLAGDNEQFF | TGTGCCAGCAGCGGTGGACTAGCGGGGGACAATGAGCAGTTCTTC
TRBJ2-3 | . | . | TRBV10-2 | CASSDRQTDTQYF | TGCGCCAGCAGTGACCGACAGACAGATACGCAGTATTTT